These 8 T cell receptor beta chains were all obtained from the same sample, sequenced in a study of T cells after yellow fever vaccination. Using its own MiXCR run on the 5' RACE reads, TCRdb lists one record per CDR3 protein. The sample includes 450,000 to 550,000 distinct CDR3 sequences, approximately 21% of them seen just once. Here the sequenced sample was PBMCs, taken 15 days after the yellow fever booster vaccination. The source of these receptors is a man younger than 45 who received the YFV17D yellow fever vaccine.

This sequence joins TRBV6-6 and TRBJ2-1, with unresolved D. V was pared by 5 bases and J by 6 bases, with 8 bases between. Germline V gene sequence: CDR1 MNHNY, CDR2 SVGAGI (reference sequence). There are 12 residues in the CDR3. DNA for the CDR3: TGTGCCAGCAGTAGATCTAGCAATGAGCAGTTCTTC. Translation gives CASSRSSNEQFF.

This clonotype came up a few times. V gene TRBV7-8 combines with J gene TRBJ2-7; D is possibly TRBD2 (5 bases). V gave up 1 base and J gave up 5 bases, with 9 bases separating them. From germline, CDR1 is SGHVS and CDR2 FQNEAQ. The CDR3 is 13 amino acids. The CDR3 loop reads CASSLVGRDEQYF. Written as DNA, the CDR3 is TGTGCCAGCAGCTTAGTAGGGCGGGACGAGCAGTACTTC.

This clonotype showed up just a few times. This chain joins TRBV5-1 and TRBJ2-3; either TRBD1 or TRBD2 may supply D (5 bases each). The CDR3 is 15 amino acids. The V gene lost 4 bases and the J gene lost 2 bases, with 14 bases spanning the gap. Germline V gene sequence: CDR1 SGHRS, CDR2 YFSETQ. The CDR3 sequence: CASSRTGTPTDTQYF. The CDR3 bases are TGCGCCAGCAGCCGAACCGGGACCCCCACAGATACGCAGTATTTT.

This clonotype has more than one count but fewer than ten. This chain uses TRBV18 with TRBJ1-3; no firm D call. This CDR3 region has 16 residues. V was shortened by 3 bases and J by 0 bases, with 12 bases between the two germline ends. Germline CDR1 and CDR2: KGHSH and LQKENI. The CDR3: CASSPVQPHSGNTIYF. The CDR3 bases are TGTGCCAGCTCACCCGTCCAGCCCCACTCTGGAAACACCATATATTTT.

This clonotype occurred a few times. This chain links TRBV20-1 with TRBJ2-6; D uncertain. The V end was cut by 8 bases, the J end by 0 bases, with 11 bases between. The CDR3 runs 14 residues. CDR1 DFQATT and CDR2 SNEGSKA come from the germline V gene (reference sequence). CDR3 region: CSSRRVSGANVLTF. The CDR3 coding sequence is TGCAGTTCGAGAAGGGTCTCTGGGGCCAACGTCCTGACTTTC.

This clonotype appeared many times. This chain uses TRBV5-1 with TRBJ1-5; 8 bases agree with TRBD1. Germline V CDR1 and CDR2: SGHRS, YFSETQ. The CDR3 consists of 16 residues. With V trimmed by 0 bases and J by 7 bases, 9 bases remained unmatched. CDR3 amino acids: CASSLGPQGGGQPQHF. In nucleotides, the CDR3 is TGCGCCAGCAGCTTGGGGCCACAGGGGGGCGGACAGCCCCAGCATTTT.

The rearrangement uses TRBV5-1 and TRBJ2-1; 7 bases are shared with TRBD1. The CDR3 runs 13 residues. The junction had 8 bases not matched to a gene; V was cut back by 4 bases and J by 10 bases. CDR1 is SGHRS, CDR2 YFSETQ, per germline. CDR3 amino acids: CASSPGQRREQFF. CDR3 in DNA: TGCGCCAGCAGCCCGGGACAGCGAAGAGAGCAGTTCTTC.

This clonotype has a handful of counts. CDR3 region: CASSYGRGAYEQYF. The CDR3, as DNA: TGTGCCAGCAGTTATGGCAGGGGGGCCTACGAGCAGTACTTC. The chain couples TRBV14 to TRBJ2-7, with D possibly TRBD1 on 7 matching bases. The CDR3 spans 14 residues. The V end lost 6 bases, the J end lost 2 bases, and 14 bases lay between the germline ends. Per the germline V gene, CDR1 is SGHDN and CDR2 is FVKESK.